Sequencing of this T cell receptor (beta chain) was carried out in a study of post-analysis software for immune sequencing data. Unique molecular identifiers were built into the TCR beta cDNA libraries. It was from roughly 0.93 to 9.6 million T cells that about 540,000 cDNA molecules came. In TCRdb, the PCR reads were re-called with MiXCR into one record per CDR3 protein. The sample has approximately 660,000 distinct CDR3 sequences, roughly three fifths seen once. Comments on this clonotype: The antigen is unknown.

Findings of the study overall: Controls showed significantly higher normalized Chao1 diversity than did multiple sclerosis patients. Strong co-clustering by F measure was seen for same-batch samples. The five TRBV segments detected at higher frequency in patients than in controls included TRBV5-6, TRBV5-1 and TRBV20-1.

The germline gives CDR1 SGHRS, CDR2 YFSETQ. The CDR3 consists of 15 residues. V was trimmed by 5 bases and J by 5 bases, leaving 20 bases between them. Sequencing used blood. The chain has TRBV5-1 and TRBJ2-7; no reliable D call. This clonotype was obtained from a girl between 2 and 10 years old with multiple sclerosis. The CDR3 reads CASRPWWRKDDEQYF. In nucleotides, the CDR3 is TGCGCCAGCAGGCCCTGGTGGCGGAAAGACGACGAGCAGTACTTC.